Presented here are 14 T cell receptor beta chains from one specimen sequenced in a study of blood T cell repertoires in COVID-19. The data were produced by immunoSEQ multiplex PCR, yet TCRdb's version contains in-frame clones alone and is incomplete. The sample yields about 130,000 clones, roughly four fifths seen once. The sequenced sample was peripheral blood. These receptors originate from a human donor in a cohort sampled during active COVID-19.

The table lists this clone with a count of one. The chain carries TRBV29-1 and TRBJ1-2, with TRBD1 as a possible D gene (6 bases). The germline gives CDR1 SQVTM, CDR2 ANQGSEA. The germline V and J ends were trimmed by 6 bases and 2 bases, with 13 bases remaining between them. The CDR3 totals 13 residues. The CDR3 DNA reads as TGCAGCGTGCCGGGGGGGCCAAACTATGGCTACACCTTC. The encoded protein is CSVPGGPNYGYTF.

This CDR3 is CASNPVDRGSNQPQHF. CDR3 bases: TGTGCCAGCAACCCAGTTGACAGGGGTAGCAATCAGCCCCAGCATTTT. The chain has TRBV7-9 and TRBJ1-5; 8 nucleotides match TRBD1. The germline V gene encodes CDR1 SEHNR and CDR2 FQNEAQ (reference sequence). Trimming at V came to 7 bases and at J to 0 bases, leaving 8 bases not matched to a gene. The CDR3 contains 16 residues.

This clone has only a few counts. The chain links TRBV7-6 to TRBJ2-7, with D possibly TRBD1 on 6 matching bases. CDR1 and CDR2 from the germline V gene are SGHVS and FNYEAQ. V was shortened by 4 bases and J by 0 bases, with 10 bases between the two germline ends. This CDR3 spans 14 amino acids. In DNA form, the CDR3 reads TGTGCCAGCAGCTCATACAGGGACTCCTACGAGCAGTACTTC. Translated, it gives CASSSYRDSYEQYF.

CDR3 in DNA: TGTGCCAGCAGTGCACACGGGGGGCCGGAGGGAGAAAAACTGTTTTTT. The encoded protein is CASSAHGGPEGEKLFF. The V gene is TRBV25-1, the J gene TRBJ1-4; tentative D call: TRBD1 (6 bases). With 4 bases removed from V and 8 bases from J, the gap between germline ends came to 20 bases. Germline V gives CDR1 MGHDK, CDR2 SYGVNS. The CDR3 contains 16 residues. The full variable domain, with the rest looked up from reference TRBV25-1 and TRBJ1-4, is EADIYQTPRYLVIGTGKKITLECSQTMGHDKMYWYQQDPGMELHLIHYSYGVNSTEKGDLSSESTVSRIRTEHFPLTLESARPSHTSQYLCASSAHGGPEGEKLFFGSGTQLSVL.

This chain uses TRBV3-1 (or the pseudogene TRBV3-2) with TRBJ1-3; 7 bases match TRBD1. Germline CDR1 LGHDT, CDR2 YNNKEL (reference sequence). This CDR3 comprises 14 residues. V was pared by 4 bases and J by 3 bases, with 3 bases of the junction left unmatched. The CDR3 loop is CASSLQGFGNTIYF. The CDR3 DNA sequence: TGTGCCAGCAGCCTACAGGGGTTTGGAAACACCATATATTTT.

The chain has TRBV28 and TRBJ1-1, with D tentatively TRBD1 (5 bases). The length of the CDR3 is 14 residues. Trimming shortened V by 6 bases and J by 1 base, and 12 bases separated the two germline ends. The germline gives CDR1 MDHEN, CDR2 SYDVKM. The CDR3 nucleotides are TGTGCCAGCAGCACGATCAGGGCGAACACTGAAGCTTTCTTT. Translating gives CASSTIRANTEAFF.

J is TRBJ1-6 and V is TRBV7-9, with 8 bases that match TRBD1. The J segment lost 2 bases and the V segment lost 0 bases, leaving 3 bases of the junction unmatched. CDR1 and CDR2 (germline): SEHNR, FQNEAQ (reference sequence). The CDR3 consists of 17 residues. The CDR3 nucleotides read TGTGCCAGCAGCTTAGCTGCAGGGGGCCCCTATAATTCACCCCTCCACTTT. Translated, it gives CASSLAAGGPYNSPLHF.

The chain joins TRBV20-1 to TRBJ2-7; D unresolved. There are 11 residues in the CDR3. The V end lost 3 bases, the J end lost 3 bases, and 6 bases lay between the germline ends. Germline lookup yields CDR1 DFQATT and CDR2 SNEGSKA (reference sequence). In nucleotides, the CDR3 is TGCAGTGCTAGCCACAACTACGAGCAGTACTTC. Translating it yields CSASHNYEQYF.

V and J are TRBV6-6 and TRBJ1-6; 7 nucleotides align to TRBD1. V gave up 4 bases and J gave up 9 bases; unmatched junction bases: 12. Germline CDR1 and CDR2: MNHNY and SVGAGI (reference sequence). This CDR3 region has 16 residues. The CDR3 reads CASSSQGTYGFSPLHF. CDR3 coding DNA: TGTGCCAGCAGTTCACAGGGGACCTACGGATTTTCACCCCTCCACTTT.

This clone was recorded only once. The chain employs TRBV11-2 and TRBJ1-4; TRBD1 is a possible D gene (6 bases). With 5 bases removed from V and 5 bases from J, the gap between germline ends came to 15 bases. There are 15 residues in the CDR3. Germline CDR1 SGHAT, CDR2 FQNNGV. DNA of the CDR3: TGTGCCAGCAGCCTCAATCCGGGGACAAATGAAAAACTGTTTTTT. Translating gives CASSLNPGTNEKLFF.

The J gene is TRBJ1-5, the V gene TRBV6-5, with 8 bases identical to TRBD1. The CDR3 runs to 15 residues. V was clipped by 2 bases and J by 5 bases; unmatched bases: 5. The V gene's germline CDR1 is MNHEY and CDR2 SVGAGI. CDR3 loop: CASSYGRGQDQPQHF. The CDR3 bases are TGTGCCAGCAGTTACGGCAGGGGGCAGGATCAGCCCCAGCATTTT.

The chain joins TRBV25-1 to TRBJ2-1, with 8 nucleotides matching TRBD1. V was pared by 8 bases and J by 7 bases, with 7 bases of the junction left unmatched. CDR1 and CDR2 (germline): MGHDK, SYGVNS. The CDR3 extends over 13 amino acids. DNA of the CDR3: TGTGCCAGCGAACTGACAGGGGTGAATGAGCAGTTCTTC. It yields the protein CASELTGVNEQFF.

This clone was observed a few times. The gene calls are TRBV30 and TRBJ1-5; a weak D match, TRBD1 (6 bases). CDR1 GTSNPN and CDR2 SVGIG come from the germline V gene (reference sequence). The CDR3 consists of 13 residues. Here the CDR3 DNA reads TGTGCAATGGACGCAGGGGGCAATCAGCCCCAGCATTTT. It translates to CAMDAGGNQPQHF.

V gene TRBV5-5 combines with J gene TRBJ1-2, with D tentatively TRBD1 (6 bases). Germline CDR1 is SGHKS and CDR2 is YYEKEE (reference sequence). The germline V and J ends were trimmed by 4 bases and 5 bases, with 9 bases remaining between them. CDR3 length: 12 amino acids. CDR3 DNA sequence: TGTGCCAGCAGCCCCCAGGGGTATGGCTACACCTTC. Translation gives CASSPQGYGYTF.